This record looks at one T cell receptor beta chain sequence and its context. Its specificity is unknown. cDNA prepared by RNA extraction and subsequent reverse transcription served as the template for sequencing. Here immunoSEQ multiplex PCR was the method, and the copy in TCRdb shows in-frame clones only, minus some. The sample yields about 140,000 clones, about 60% seen once. This CDR3 has 14 amino acids. Deletions cut 0 bases from V and 7 bases from J, with 11 bases between. Germline CDR1 reads SGHDT; CDR2 reads YYEEEE. The data stem from a study of CD8+ T cells in alopecia areata. Points from the study as a whole: Clonality in lesional scalp, especially alopecia totalis/universalis, exceeded that of normal scalp.

The specimen was CD4+ T cells sorted from blood, collected at week 0. The chain combines TRBV5-6 with TRBJ2-1; D uncertain. This receptor was obtained from a human donor with alopecia areata. The CDR3 sequence is CASSLERAGNEQFF. CDR3 DNA sequence: TGTGCCAGCAGCTTGGAACGGGCCGGGAATGAGCAGTTCTTC.